The 9 T cell receptor beta chains listed next were all sequenced from one sample in a study of CD4 T cells in relation to SARS-CoV-2 and coronaviruses. Repertoires were generated with immunoSEQ multiplex PCR, while TCRdb's copy carries only in-frame clones and drops some. The table has about 36,000 clones, approximately 80% seen once. These receptors' antigens are unknown. Sequenced sample: memory CD4+ T cells from PBMCs, cultured in vitro. The receptor set was obtained from an adult with COVID-19.

This clone is medium-sized by share. V gene TRBV5-1 combines with J gene TRBJ1-5; TRBD1 is a possible D gene (6 bases). The CDR3 runs 13 residues. CDR1 is SGHRS and CDR2 is YFSETQ in the germline V gene. The V gene lost 5 bases and the J gene lost 4 bases, with 10 bases spanning the gap. CDR3 amino acids: CASRRGANQPQHF. CDR3 bases: TGCGCCAGCAGGAGGGGGGCTAATCAGCCCCAGCATTTT.

V and J are TRBV9 and TRBJ2-3; D remains ambiguous. The ends were cut back, 0 bases at V and 5 bases at J, with 4 bases in the middle. CDR1 SGDLS and CDR2 YYNGEE come from the germline V gene. The CDR3 consists of 12 residues. CDR3 bases: TGTGCCAGCAGCGTAGGGGAAGATACGCAGTATTTT. The encoded protein is CASSVGEDTQYF.

This clone was observed once. The chain has TRBV28 and TRBJ2-2; 14 nucleotides match TRBD2. CDR1 and CDR2 (germline): MDHEN, SYDVKM. V was pared by 3 bases and J by 4 bases, with 13 bases of the junction left unmatched. CDR3 size: 20 residues. The CDR3 DNA reads as TGTGCCAGCAGTTTTGGGCTAACCGGGACTAGCGGGAGAGTCACCGGGGAGCTGTTTTTT. It translates to CASSFGLTGTSGRVTGELFF. The variable domain in full, completed from reference TRBV28 and TRBJ2-2, reads DVKVTQSSRYLVKRTGEKVFLECVQDMDHENMFWYRQDPGLGLRLIYFSYDVKMKEKGDIPEGYSVSREKKERFSLILESASTNQTSMYLCASSFGLTGTSGRVTGELFFGEGSRLTVL.

V gene TRBV5-1 combines with J gene TRBJ1-2, with D perhaps matching TRBD1 (5 bases). Germline V lookup: CDR1 SGHRS, CDR2 YFSETQ. The V gene lost 0 bases and the J gene lost 4 bases, with 16 bases spanning the gap. This CDR3 comprises 16 residues. Here the CDR3 DNA reads TGCGCCAGCAGCTTGGTTGGGTCTGGGGGAACCTATGGCTACACCTTC. Translation gives CASSLVGSGGTYGYTF.

The J gene is TRBJ2-7, the V gene TRBV6-8; 13 bases line up with TRBD2. The CDR3 loop spans 17 amino acids. Germline values: CDR1 MNHGY, CDR2 SAAAGT. V gave up 6 bases and J gave up 7 bases; unmatched junction bases: 15. CDR3 nucleotide sequence: TGTGCCAGCAGCTTCAACCGACTAGCGGGAGGCCTCGGAGAGCAGTACTTC. Its translation: CASSFNRLAGGLGEQYF.

This clone has a single count. The chain uses TRBV24-1 and TRBJ2-1, with a tentative D call TRBD1 (5 bases). Trimming stripped 7 bases from V and 3 bases from J, with 9 bases between. This CDR3 contains 13 residues. Germline V gives CDR1 KGHDR, CDR2 SFDVKD. CDR3 residues: CATRPDNYNEQFF. In nucleotides, the CDR3 is TGTGCCACCAGGCCGGACAACTACAATGAGCAGTTCTTC.

This clone was observed a single time. The V call is TRBV3-1 (or the pseudogene TRBV3-2), the J call TRBJ2-5; 11 bases are shared with TRBD2. V lost 1 base and J lost 1; bases outside the gene matches: 11. CDR1 is LGHDT and CDR2 is YNNKEL in the germline V gene (reference sequence). This CDR3 is built from 19 residues. Here the CDR3 DNA reads TGTGCCAGCAGCCAAGTCGCTAGCGGGAGGCCGAAGCGCCAAGAGACCCAGTACTTC. Residues: CASSQVASGRPKRQETQYF.

In this sample, this clone turned up once. DNA of the CDR3: TGTGCCAGCAGTCGACAGGGCTTCTCGGGAGAGGGCTACACCTTC. It encodes CASSRQGFSGEGYTF. The chain links TRBV2 to TRBJ1-2; TRBD1 agrees at 7 bases. The germline V gene has CDR1 SNHLY and CDR2 FYNNEI. The ends lost 5 bases at V and 8 bases at J; junction bases unmatched: 14. The CDR3 has 15 residues.

This clone was seen only a few times. The rearrangement uses TRBV5-1 and TRBJ1-1; D not resolved. The germline CDR1 and CDR2 sequences are SGHRS and YFSETQ. The CDR3 spans 15 residues. Deletions cut 0 bases from V and 1 base from J, with 10 bases between. The CDR3 protein is CASSLDLAGNTEAFF. Written as DNA, the CDR3 is TGCGCCAGCAGCTTGGACTTGGCGGGGAACACTGAAGCTTTCTTT.